The 9 T cell receptor beta chains below all came from one sample that was sequenced in a study of graft-versus-host responses after intestinal transplantation (TCRdb year 2021). Libraries were prepared through the immunoSEQ multiplex PCR assay. TCRdb's version of the immuneACCESS table is confined to in-frame rearrangements and falls short of the full clone set. An unresolved V gene accounts for under half of the shortfall where checked; the remainder is of unknown origin. The sample table shows roughly 50,000 clones, and about 89% are seen once. The ten top clones hold approximately 5.1% of the sample. The sample was PBMCs, taken approximately 97 weeks after intestinal transplant. Receptors were obtained from a human patient who received an intestinal transplant, so some T cells may come from the graft donor.

V usage is TRBV2 and J usage is TRBJ2-5, with unresolved D. Germline loops: CDR1 SNHLY, CDR2 FYNNEI. Trimming removed 5 bases from V and 1 base from J, with 5 bases in between. CDR3 length equals 12 residues. The CDR3 reads CASSHTQETQYF. In DNA form, the CDR3 reads TGTGCCAGCAGTCACACCCAAGAGACCCAGTACTTC.

The J gene is TRBJ2-7, the V gene TRBV19; unclear D gene. Trimming left V 5 bases short and J 0 bases short, with 14 bases between. The germline V gene encodes CDR1 LNHDA and CDR2 SQIVND (reference sequence). The CDR3 has 15 amino acids. CDR3 in amino acids: CASSRDGQSSYEQYF. Here the CDR3 DNA reads TGTGCCAGTAGTCGCGACGGGCAAAGCTCCTACGAGCAGTACTTC.

In this sample, this clone turned up once. The chain carries TRBV4-2 and TRBJ1-2, with D tentatively TRBD1 (5 bases). Trimming cost V 4 bases and J 2 bases, with 20 bases left between them. This CDR3 has 17 amino acids. Germline V gene sequence: CDR1 LGHNA, CDR2 YNFKEQ. As DNA, the CDR3 is TGTGCCAGCAGCCGAAACCCAATTCAGGGCTCGAACTATGGCTACACCTTC. Translated: CASSRNPIQGSNYGYTF.

The rearrangement joins TRBV2 to TRBJ1-2; D possibly corresponds to TRBD1 (6 bases). V was shortened by 11 bases and J by 5 bases, with 21 bases between the two germline ends. The CDR3 spans 14 residues. CDR1 SNHLY and CDR2 FYNNEI come from the germline V gene. Written as DNA, the CDR3 is TGTGCCTGCTCCGGGGGGCAGACAACGTATGGCTACACCTTC. Translating it yields CACSGGQTTYGYTF.

The V and J genes are TRBV4-2 and TRBJ1-2; D perhaps matches TRBD1 (5 bases). Trimming left V 3 bases short and J 5 bases short, with 16 bases between. CDR3 length equals 15 residues. Looked up from germline, CDR1 is LGHNA and CDR2 is YNFKEQ. The CDR3: CASSQGRVTAYGYTF. CDR3 DNA sequence: TGTGCCAGCAGCCAGGGCAGGGTGACAGCTTATGGCTACACCTTC.

The chain combines TRBV10-3 with TRBJ2-3; D may be TRBD1 (6 bases). V lost 3 bases and J lost 6, with 7 bases in between. This CDR3 spans 12 amino acids. CDR1 is ENHRY, CDR2 SYGVKD, per germline. The CDR3 is CAISERGDTQYF. The CDR3 DNA sequence: TGTGCCATCAGTGAAAGGGGGGATACGCAGTATTTT.

This chain joins TRBV2 and TRBJ2-3; 12 bases are shared with TRBD2. The CDR3 has 16 amino acids. With 6 bases clipped from V and 6 bases from J, the junction kept 10 bases outside the gene matches. Germline CDR1 reads SNHLY; CDR2 reads FYNNEI. CDR3 bases: TGTGCCAGCAGGGACCCACTAGCGGGGGGTGGGGATACGCAGTATTTT. Encoded protein: CASRDPLAGGGDTQYF. The whole variable domain, remainder taken from reference TRBV2 and TRBJ2-3, is EPEVTQTPSHQVTQMGQEVILRCVPISNHLYFYWYRQILGQKVEFLVSFYNNEISEKSEIFDDQFSVERPDGSNFTLKIRSTKLEDSAMYFCASRDPLAGGGDTQYFGPGTRLTVL.

This chain uses TRBV19 with TRBJ2-1; either TRBD1 or TRBD2 may fit D (5 bases each). The CDR3 runs to 14 residues. Germline assignment: CDR1 LNHDA and CDR2 SQIVND (reference sequence). V lost 4 bases and J lost 7, with 14 bases in between. The CDR3 DNA reads as TGTGCCAGTAGTACCGGGACCCCTGGGAATGAGCAGTTCTTC. This codes for CASSTGTPGNEQFF.

This clone was seen a handful of times. The chain combines TRBV5-1 with TRBJ2-5; the D is unclear. Trimming took 2 bases from V and 5 from J, leaving 19 bases between them. The CDR3 totals 16 residues. Germline CDR1 and CDR2: SGHRS and YFSETQ. The CDR3 DNA reads TGCGCCAGCAGCTTTGGCAGGAGCATTAGCAGGGAGACCCAGTACTTC. The encoded protein is CASSFGRSISRETQYF.